Each of the 30 T cell receptor beta chains below was sequenced from the same sample in a study of human T cells and chemical hapten exposure. Time point given: patch test 1, 2 weeks after DPC sensitization. Treatment given: therapeutic diphenylcyclopropenone sensitization with weekly scalp DPC. TCRdb independently ran MiXCR on the RACE reads; one entry per CDR3 protein. This sample has 150,000 to 200,000 distinct CDR3 sequences, with 14% found just once. The source was whole blood, collected in connection with sensitization to the hapten diphenylcyclopropenone (DPC). The source of these receptors is a young woman with alopecia areata. Some clones in this sample may be carry-over from other donors' samples.

This clonotype has just a few counts. The J gene is TRBJ2-2, the V gene TRBV10-3; D gene unclear. Germline V gene sequence: CDR1 ENHRY, CDR2 SYGVKD. V shed 3 bases and J shed 0 bases, with 5 bases lying between them. The CDR3 sequence is 14 residues long. The chain's CDR3 is CAISDYANTGELFF. CDR3 in DNA: TGTGCCATCAGTGACTATGCGAACACCGGGGAGCTGTTTTTT.

There are a few counts of this clonotype. The gene calls are TRBV4-1 and TRBJ1-2; no definite D call. Germline V gene sequence: CDR1 MGHRA, CDR2 YSYEKL. The CDR3 spans 13 residues. V was trimmed by 1 base and J by 4 bases, leaving 7 bases between them. In DNA, the CDR3 is TGCGCCAGCAGCCAAGGGGGAGGCTATGGCTACACCTTC. It encodes CASSQGGGYGYTF.

In its sample, this clonotype was seen a few times. This rearrangement joins TRBV9 to TRBJ1-1; 7 bases are shared with TRBD1. The germline V gene has CDR1 SGDLS and CDR2 YYNGEE. Trimming took 7 bases from V and 7 from J; bases not matched to a gene: 1. There are 10 residues in the CDR3. Here the CDR3 DNA reads TGTGCCAGCCCAGGGGGTGAAGCTTTCTTT. Protein product: CASPGGEAFF.

The V and J genes are TRBV5-1 and TRBJ2-3; perhaps TRBD2 as D (5 bases). Germline assignment: CDR1 SGHRS and CDR2 YFSETQ. V was shortened by 1 base and J by 4 bases, with 10 bases between the two germline ends. The CDR3 extends over 14 amino acids. The chain's CDR3 is CASSLLASPDTQYF. In nucleotides, the CDR3 is TGCGCCAGCAGCTTGCTCGCTAGCCCAGATACGCAGTATTTT.

This clonotype was seen only a few times. The chain joins TRBV7-2 to TRBJ2-5; D not resolved. V dropped 5 bases and J dropped 4 bases, with 11 bases sitting between them. Germline CDR1 and CDR2: SGHTA and FQGNSA. The CDR3 totals 13 residues. In DNA, the CDR3 is TGTGCCAGCAGCCTCCAGTGGCGAGAGACCCAGTACTTC. This codes for CASSLQWRETQYF. Supplemented by reference TRBV7-2 and TRBJ2-5, the full variable domain reads GAGVSQSPSNKVTEKGKDVELRCDPISGHTALYWYRQSLGQGLEFLIYFQGNSAPDKSGLPSDRFSAERTGGSVSTLTIQRTQQEDSAVYLCASSLQWRETQYFGPGTRLLVL.

V gene TRBV29-1 combines with J gene TRBJ2-3; D might be TRBD1 or TRBD2, each matching 5 bases. Trimming removed 4 bases from V and 4 bases from J, with 12 bases in between. The length of the CDR3 is 13 residues. The V gene's germline CDR1 is SQVTM and CDR2 ANQGSEA. The CDR3 loop reads CSVGGTHSDTQYF. The CDR3 DNA reads TGCAGCGTTGGAGGGACCCATTCAGATACGCAGTATTTT.

This clonotype was counted a few times. The chain couples TRBV12-3 or TRBV12-4 to TRBJ1-5, with D unresolved. The CDR3 loop spans 14 amino acids. The V and J ends lost 5 bases and 5 bases respectively, with 13 bases between them. In nucleotides, the CDR3 is TGTGCCAGCAGTATCGGGAGCCTGGATCAGCCCCAGCATTTT. Its protein product is CASSIGSLDQPQHF.

This clonotype was observed a few times. The V call is TRBV4-2, the J call TRBJ2-7, with D possibly TRBD2 on 7 matching bases. In germline, CDR1 is LGHNA, CDR2 YNFKEQ. With 1 base removed from V and 2 bases from J, the gap between germline ends came to 18 bases. This CDR3 spans 17 amino acids. The CDR3 bases are TGTGCCAGCAGCCAAGGGGGGGCTAGCGGCTTAGCCTACGAGCAGTACTTC. Amino acids: CASSQGGASGLAYEQYF.

The chain employs TRBV12-5 and TRBJ1-1; D gene ambiguous. V lost 0 bases and J lost 1, with 9 bases in between. There are 15 residues in the CDR3. Germline V gives CDR1 LGHNT, CDR2 FRNRAP. CDR3 region: CASGLVLEGNTEAFF. CDR3 DNA sequence: TGTGCTAGTGGTTTGGTACTGGAGGGGAACACTGAAGCTTTCTTT.

This clonotype was recorded at least ten times. V gene TRBV9 combines with J gene TRBJ2-1; D perhaps matches TRBD1 (6 bases). Per the germline V gene, CDR1 is SGDLS and CDR2 is YYNGEE. Trimming stripped 2 bases from V and 6 bases from J, with 12 bases between. This CDR3 comprises 14 residues. This CDR3 is CASSVGALGNEQFF. The CDR3 DNA follows: TGTGCCAGCAGCGTGGGGGCGCTGGGCAATGAGCAGTTCTTC.

This clonotype was seen a handful of times. The chain uses TRBV13 and TRBJ1-1; D uncertain. Trimming shortened V by 4 bases and J by 1 base, and 13 bases separated the two germline ends. This CDR3 is 15 amino acids long. The germline gives CDR1 PRHDT, CDR2 FYEKMQ (reference sequence). CDR3 bases: TGTGCCAGCAGCTCCCACGTTGACAAGAACACTGAAGCTTTCTTT. This encodes CASSSHVDKNTEAFF.

V and J are TRBV10-3 and TRBJ2-7, with TRBD1 identical over 9 bases. From germline, CDR1 is ENHRY and CDR2 SYGVKD. V lost 6 bases, J lost 3 bases, and 6 bases stayed unmatched. This CDR3 contains 14 residues. The CDR3 loop reads CAIRPDRGNYEQYF. The CDR3 DNA reads TGTGCCATCAGACCCGACAGGGGGAACTACGAGCAGTACTTC.

The chain recombines TRBV4-1 with TRBJ2-1; the D gene is possibly TRBD1 (5 bases). Germline V gene sequence: CDR1 MGHRA, CDR2 YSYEKL. V gave up 4 bases and J gave up 6 bases, with 22 bases separating them. This CDR3 region has 17 residues. Here the CDR3 reads CASSLQDRFRAGNEQFF. The DNA of the CDR3 is TGCGCCAGCAGCCTACAAGACCGGTTCAGGGCAGGCAATGAGCAGTTCTTC.

This sequence joins TRBV12-3 or TRBV12-4 and TRBJ1-5, with D hard to call. Between the trimmed V and J ends, which lost 4 bases and 7 bases, there was a span of 11 bases. The CDR3 totals 13 residues. The CDR3 protein is CASSSSIEQPQHF. CDR3 coding DNA: TGTGCCAGCAGTTCTTCCATCGAGCAGCCCCAGCATTTT.

This clonotype has just a few counts. The rearrangement links TRBV5-8 to TRBJ2-2; D call uncertain. The CDR3 covers 15 residues. V gave up 2 bases and J gave up 1 base, with 9 bases separating them. Looked up from germline, CDR1 is SGHTS and CDR2 is YDEGEE. Here the CDR3 DNA reads TGTGCCAGCAGCTTCCCCGGGCTGAACACCGGGGAGCTGTTTTTT. Amino acids: CASSFPGLNTGELFF.

This chain links TRBV6-5 with TRBJ2-7, with D maybe TRBD1 (7 bases). V was shortened by 0 bases and J by 1 base, with 10 bases between the two germline ends. This CDR3 comprises 15 residues. Germline-derived CDR1 and CDR2 are MNHEY and SVGAGI. The CDR3, as DNA: TGTGCCAGCAGTTACTCGGGGGGACAGTCCTACGAGCAGTACTTC. Translation gives CASSYSGGQSYEQYF.

This clonotype was seen at least ten times. The chain couples TRBV19 to TRBJ2-1, with 14 positions matching TRBD2. V shed 5 bases and J 0 bases; nucleotides not matched to a gene: 3. The CDR3 loop spans 17 amino acids. Germline assignment: CDR1 LNHDA and CDR2 SQIVND (reference sequence). The DNA of the CDR3 is TGTGCCAGTAGTTTCGGGACTAGCGGGAGCTCCTACAATGAGCAGTTCTTC. Translated: CASSFGTSGSSYNEQFF.

In its sample, this clonotype was seen a few times. The CDR3 coding sequence is TGCAGTGCTAGAAGGGACAGGGTCGACACTGAAGCTTTCTTT. Amino acids: CSARRDRVDTEAFF. The chain carries TRBV20-1 and TRBJ1-1, with 9 positions matching TRBD1. The junction had 4 bases not matched to a gene; V was cut back by 2 bases and J by 3 bases. The CDR3 spans 14 residues. CDR1 DFQATT and CDR2 SNEGSKA come from the germline V gene (reference sequence).

This clonotype was picked up a small number of times. V gene TRBV20-1 combines with J gene TRBJ1-4; TRBD1 aligns across 7 bases. The V and J ends lost 4 bases and 7 bases, in that order; junction bases with no gene match: 9. CDR1 is DFQATT and CDR2 is SNEGSKA in the germline V gene (reference sequence). This CDR3 is 14 amino acids long. CDR3 region: CSATGTAVGEKLFF. The CDR3 DNA is TGCAGTGCTACCGGGACAGCTGTAGGTGAAAAACTGTTTTTT.

The rearrangement links TRBV20-1 to TRBJ1-5, with D possibly TRBD1 on 5 matching bases. V lost 3 bases and J lost 3, with 15 bases in between. This CDR3 region has 15 residues. Germline V gene lookup returns CDR1 DFQATT and CDR2 SNEGSKA (reference sequence). The CDR3 here is CSARGRGGSNQPQHF. The DNA of the CDR3 is TGCAGTGCTAGGGGGCGTGGGGGATCCAATCAGCCCCAGCATTTT.

This clonotype was picked up a small number of times. The chain recombines TRBV7-8 with TRBJ2-1; possible D gene TRBD1, 5 bases. V gave up 0 bases and J gave up 7 bases, with 10 bases separating them. CDR1 is SGHVS and CDR2 is FQNEAQ in the germline V gene. There are 14 residues in the CDR3. CDR3 residues: CASSLAGQGNEQFF. CDR3 sequence (DNA): TGTGCCAGCAGCTTAGCAGGGCAGGGTAATGAGCAGTTCTTC.

This CDR3 is CASSPGLANYGYTF. Here the CDR3 DNA reads TGTGCCAGCAGCCCTGGGTTGGCCAACTATGGCTACACCTTC. V usage is TRBV7-2 and J usage is TRBJ1-2, with unresolved D. CDR3 size: 14 residues. The germline V gene encodes CDR1 SGHTA and CDR2 FQGNSA. The V and J ends lost 5 bases and 2 bases respectively, with 12 bases between them.

This clonotype was detected ten times or more. The chain uses TRBV5-1 and TRBJ1-1, with D unresolved. Germline CDR1 reads SGHRS; CDR2 reads YFSETQ. This CDR3 has 14 residues. Between the trimmed V and J ends, which lost 2 bases and 1 base, there was a span of 9 bases. This CDR3 reads CASSLNRGNTEAFF. CDR3 in DNA: TGCGCCAGCAGCTTAAACCGGGGGAACACTGAAGCTTTCTTT.

The chain combines TRBV5-5 with TRBJ1-5, with D possibly TRBD1 on 6 matching bases. Trimming cost V 4 bases and J 10 bases, with 18 bases left between them. The V gene's germline CDR1 is SGHKS and CDR2 YYEKEE (reference sequence). This CDR3 has 14 residues. The CDR3 DNA reads TGTGCCAGCAGCGCGGGGGCACCATACAATCCCCAGCATTTT. Its translation is CASSAGAPYNPQHF.

The CDR3 bases are TGTGCCAGCAGCTTAGTGCAGGGGAGTAATTCACCCCTCCACTTT. This encodes CASSLVQGSNSPLHF. The chain combines TRBV7-9 with TRBJ1-6, with D perhaps matching TRBD1 (6 bases). Germline CDR1 and CDR2: SEHNR and FQNEAQ (reference sequence). The CDR3 has 15 amino acids. Trimming removed 1 base at V and 6 bases at J, with 10 bases between.

This chain connects TRBV5-1 to TRBJ1-6; D might be TRBD1 (6 bases). The V and J ends lost 3 bases and 10 bases respectively, with 11 bases between them. The CDR3 loop spans 13 amino acids. CDR1 and CDR2 (germline): SGHRS, YFSETQ. This CDR3 is CASSWTEESPLHF. In DNA form, the CDR3 reads TGCGCCAGCAGCTGGACAGAAGAATCACCCCTCCACTTT.

This clonotype was detected only a few times. The chain recombines TRBV3-1 with TRBJ2-7; D perhaps matches TRBD1 (5 bases). Trimming removed 4 bases from V and 0 bases from J, with 10 bases in between. Germline V gene sequence: CDR1 LGHDT, CDR2 YNNKEL (reference sequence). The CDR3 extends over 14 amino acids. CDR3 nucleotide sequence: TGTGCCAGCAGCCCTCGGACAACCTCCTACGAGCAGTACTTC. Translation gives CASSPRTTSYEQYF.

This clonotype was counted many times. The rearrangement joins TRBV18 to TRBJ2-1; D may be TRBD1 (5 bases). The CDR3 spans 14 residues. Trimming removed 1 base at V and 4 bases at J, with 8 bases between. Germline CDR1 and CDR2: KGHSH and LQKENI. The CDR3 loop is CASSPQGWYNEQFF. CDR3 nucleotides: TGTGCCAGCTCACCACAGGGGTGGTACAATGAGCAGTTCTTC.

This clonotype was counted only a few times. The rearrangement uses TRBV18 and TRBJ2-1; D is ambiguous. The V and J ends lost 6 bases and 8 bases respectively, with 11 bases between them. The CDR3 runs to 12 residues. The germline CDR1 and CDR2 sequences are KGHSH and LQKENI. CDR3 residues: CASSLDRDEQFF. CDR3 coding DNA: TGTGCCAGCTCCCTCGACCGGGATGAGCAGTTCTTC.

The table lists this clonotype with a few counts. This sequence joins TRBV11-3 and TRBJ2-7; D not resolved. V was cut by 0 bases and J by 4 bases, with 4 bases left in between. The CDR3 contains 12 residues. In germline, CDR1 is SGHNT, CDR2 YENEEA. The CDR3 DNA reads TGTGCCAGCAGCTTAGAAGTATACGAGCAGTACTTC. It translates to CASSLEVYEQYF.